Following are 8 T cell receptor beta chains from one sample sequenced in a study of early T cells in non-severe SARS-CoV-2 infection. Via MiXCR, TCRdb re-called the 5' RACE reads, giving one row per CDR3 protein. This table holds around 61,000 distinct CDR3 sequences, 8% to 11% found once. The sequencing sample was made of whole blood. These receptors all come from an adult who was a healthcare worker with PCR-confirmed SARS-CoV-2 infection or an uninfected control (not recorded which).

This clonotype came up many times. The CDR3 sequence is CASSFLAGGPYEQFF. CDR3 DNA sequence: TGTGCCAGCAGTTTCTTAGCGGGAGGGCCCTATGAGCAGTTCTTC. The rearrangement uses TRBV6-7 and TRBJ2-1, with TRBD2 matching over 11 bases. TRBV6-7 is placed among ORFs of uncertain function. The V segment lost 4 bases and the J segment 8 bases; nucleotides outside the gene matches: 7. CDR3 length: 15 residues.

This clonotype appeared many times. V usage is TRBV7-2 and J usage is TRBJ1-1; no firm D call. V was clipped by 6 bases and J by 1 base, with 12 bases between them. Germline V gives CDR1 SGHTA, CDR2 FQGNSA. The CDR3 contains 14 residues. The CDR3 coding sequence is TGTGCCAGCAGTCCCTGGACGGGGAACACTGAAGCTTTCTTT. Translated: CASSPWTGNTEAFF.

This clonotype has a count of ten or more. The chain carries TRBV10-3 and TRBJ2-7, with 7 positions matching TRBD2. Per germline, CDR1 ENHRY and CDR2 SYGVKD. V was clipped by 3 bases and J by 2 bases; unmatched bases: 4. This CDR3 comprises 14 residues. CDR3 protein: CAISDPTSTYEQYF. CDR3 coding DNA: TGTGCCATCAGTGACCCGACTAGCACCTACGAGCAGTACTTC.

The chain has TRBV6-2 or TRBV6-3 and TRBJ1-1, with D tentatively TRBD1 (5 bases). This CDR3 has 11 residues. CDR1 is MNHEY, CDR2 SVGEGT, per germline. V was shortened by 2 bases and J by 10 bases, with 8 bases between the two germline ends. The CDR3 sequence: CASSYNGGAFF. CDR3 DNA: TGTGCCAGCAGTTACAACGGGGGAGCTTTCTTT.

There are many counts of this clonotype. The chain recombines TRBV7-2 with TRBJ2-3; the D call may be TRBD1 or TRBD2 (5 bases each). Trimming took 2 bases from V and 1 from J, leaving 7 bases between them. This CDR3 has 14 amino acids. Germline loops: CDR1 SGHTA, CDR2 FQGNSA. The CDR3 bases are TGTGCCAGCAGCTTAATGGGGGGCACAGATACGCAGTATTTT. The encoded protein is CASSLMGGTDTQYF.

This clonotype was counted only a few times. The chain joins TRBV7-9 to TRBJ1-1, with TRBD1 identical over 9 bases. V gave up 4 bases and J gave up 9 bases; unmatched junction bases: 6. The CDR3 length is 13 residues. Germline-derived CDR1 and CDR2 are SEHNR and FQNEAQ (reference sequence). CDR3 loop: CASSSLTGGQAFF. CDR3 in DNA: TGTGCCAGCAGCTCCCTAACAGGGGGCCAAGCTTTCTTT.

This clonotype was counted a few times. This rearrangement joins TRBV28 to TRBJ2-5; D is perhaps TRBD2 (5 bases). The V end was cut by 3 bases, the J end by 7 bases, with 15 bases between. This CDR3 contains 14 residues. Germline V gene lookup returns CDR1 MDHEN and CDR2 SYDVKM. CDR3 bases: TGTGCCAGCAGTTTCCCGTTTCGGGGAGCGACCCAGTACTTC. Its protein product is CASSFPFRGATQYF.

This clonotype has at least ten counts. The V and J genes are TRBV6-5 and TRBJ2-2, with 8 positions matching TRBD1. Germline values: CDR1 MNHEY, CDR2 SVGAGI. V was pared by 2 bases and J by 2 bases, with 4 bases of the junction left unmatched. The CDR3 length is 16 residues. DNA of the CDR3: TGTGCCAGCAGTTACCCCAGGGGGCGTAACACCGGGGAGCTGTTTTTT. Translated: CASSYPRGRNTGELFF.